This T cell receptor beta chain emerged from a study of long-term antiretroviral therapy in people with HIV. Study summary: The earliest samples came from an era when ART typically awaited falling CD4 counts.

Sequencing used immunoSEQ v3.0 at survey level. The data were produced by immunoSEQ multiplex PCR, yet TCRdb's version contains in-frame clones alone and is incomplete. This table holds roughly 45,000 clones, roughly 80% found once. CDR1 ENHRY and CDR2 SYGVKD come from the germline V gene. V lost 4 bases and J 0 bases, leaving 12 bases between the germline ends. The CDR3 is 15 residues long. Broader study findings: Blood draws took place between about 2004 and 2017 and possibly involved older ART regimens. The repertoire was dominated at all time points by clones expanded before ART. Post-treatment diversity went higher with ART but stayed below transplant donor controls.

This clone came up a few times. Antigen unknown. The clonotype was recovered from a woman between 18 and 29 years old with HIV. The gene calls are TRBV10-3 and TRBJ1-1; no definite D call. The material sequenced was unsorted PBMCs, taken 0.8 years after starting antiretroviral therapy. CDR3 sequence (DNA): TGTGCCATCAGTGTGGACGAGGTTATGAACACTGAAGCTTTCTTT. Translated, it gives CAISVDEVMNTEAFF.